This T cell receptor beta chain was obtained from a study of cytotoxic CD8 clonotypes in ibrutinib-treated CLL. Looked up from germline, CDR1 is SGHRS and CDR2 is YFSETQ. CDR3 length equals 15 residues. V was pared by 2 bases and J by 2 bases, with 12 bases between. TCRdb keeps only in-frame clones here, not all; method: immunoSEQ multiplex PCR. The sample lists some 63,000 clones; 90% were seen once. The V and J genes are TRBV5-1 and TRBJ2-3; no definite D call. The TCR originated in a human donor with chronic lymphocytic leukemia. Sequenced material: PBMCs, taken after 12 months of ibrutinib treatment. This CDR3 reads CASSFSSSPTDTQYF. CDR3 DNA: TGCGCCAGCAGCTTTTCCTCATCTCCCACAGATACGCAGTATTTT.